One sample yielded the 30 T cell receptor beta chains listed below, sequenced in a study of graft-versus-host responses after intestinal transplantation. No antigen has been assigned to these receptors. Here immunoSEQ multiplex PCR was the method, and the copy in TCRdb shows in-frame clones only, minus some. This sample has over 85,000 clones, with about 93% found just once. Sequencing used unstimulated CD8+ T cells sorted from spleen or lymph node cells, obtained before intestinal transplant. These receptors were obtained from a human donor who received an intestinal transplant.

This clone showed up just once. CDR3 in DNA: TGCGCCAGCAGCGAGACAGCGGGGGGTTTTAGCACAGATACGCAGTATTTT. This gives the protein CASSETAGGFSTDTQYF. The chain joins TRBV5-1 to TRBJ2-3, with 9 positions matching TRBD2. The V segment lost 4 bases and the J segment 0 bases; nucleotides outside the gene matches: 9. The germline V gene encodes CDR1 SGHRS and CDR2 YFSETQ. This CDR3 contains 17 residues. The full variable domain, completed using reference TRBV5-1 and TRBJ2-3, is KAGVTQTPRYLIKTRGQQVTLSCSPISGHRSVSWYQQTPGQGLQFLFEYFSETQRNKGNFPGRFSGRQFSNSRSEMNVSTLELGDSALYLCASSETAGGFSTDTQYFGPGTRLTVL.

This clone was detected once. This chain uses TRBV4-1 with TRBJ2-3; weak D call: TRBD2 (5 bases). V shed 0 bases and J shed 6 bases, with 13 bases lying between them. The CDR3 covers 15 residues. Germline values: CDR1 MGHRA, CDR2 YSYEKL. CDR3 in amino acids: CASSQDRGLSDTQYF. CDR3 nucleotides: TGCGCCAGCAGCCAAGACCGGGGTCTTTCTGATACGCAGTATTTT.

The count of this clone is one. The chain couples TRBV30 to TRBJ2-7, with TRBD1 matching 11 bases. V trimming: 3 bases; J trimming: 5 bases; junction bases outside the gene matches: 9. This CDR3 has 15 residues. CDR1 and CDR2 from the germline V gene are GTSNPN and SVGIG (reference sequence). CDR3 region: CAWSGGTGGVHEQYF. Here the CDR3 DNA reads TGTGCCTGGAGCGGGGGGACAGGGGGGGTCCACGAGCAGTACTTC.

The chain uses TRBV21-1 and TRBJ2-7; TRBD1, the table's D call, lacks a check against the DNA. TRBV21-1 has pseudogene status. The CDR3 has 13 amino acids. CDR3 coding DNA: TGTGCCAGCATCCCGACAGGCGGCTACGAGCAGTACTTC. Protein sequence: CASIPTGGYEQYF.

CDR3 in DNA: TGTGCCAGCAGCTTGGACGGTAGCTCCTACGAGCAGTACTTC. It encodes CASSLDGSSYEQYF. The V and J genes are TRBV5-4 and TRBJ2-7; D not certain. V lost 0 bases and J lost 0, with 7 bases in between. CDR3 size: 14 residues. Per germline, CDR1 SGHNT and CDR2 YYREEE (reference sequence).

This clone was observed a handful of times. V usage is TRBV13 and J usage is TRBJ1-3; 9 bases are shared with TRBD1. The germline V gene encodes CDR1 PRHDT and CDR2 FYEKMQ (reference sequence). The CDR3 has 16 residues. The ends lost 5 bases at V and 7 bases at J; junction bases unmatched: 12. The CDR3, as DNA: TGTGCCAGCAGCCCCCAGGGACAGGGAGTGGTCAACACCATATATTTT. Translation gives CASSPQGQGVVNTIYF.

The genes are TRBV23-1 and TRBJ1-2, with a possible D match to TRBD1 (6 bases). TRBV23-1 is an ORF for which the function is uncertain. This CDR3 contains 13 residues. CDR3 in amino acids: CADDRNRFDGYTF. The CDR3 DNA sequence: TGCGCAGACGACAGGAACAGATTCGATGGCTACACCTTC.

The chain employs TRBV30 and TRBJ2-7; 11 positions match TRBD1. With 3 bases clipped from V and 2 bases from J, the junction kept 6 bases outside the gene matches. Germline assignment: CDR1 GTSNPN and CDR2 SVGIG (reference sequence). There are 15 residues in the CDR3. CDR3 residues: CAWSAGQGGPYEQYF. In nucleotides, the CDR3 is TGTGCCTGGAGCGCGGGACAGGGGGGACCCTACGAGCAGTACTTC.

In regard to this clone: Compared with germline, one end of the junction differs, possibly owing to a read error. This chain joins TRBV19 and TRBJ2-1, with TRBD2 identical over 13 bases. Germline assignment: CDR1 LNHDA and CDR2 SQIVND (reference sequence). The CDR3 loop spans 11 amino acids. The CDR3, as DNA: TGTGCCACTACTAGCGGGGGGGCGAGGGTCTTC. Its protein is CATTSGGARVF. The full variable domain, with the rest looked up from reference TRBV19 and TRBJ2-1, is DGGITQSPKYLFRKEGQNVTLSCEQNLNHDAMYWYRQDPGQGLRLIYYSQIVNDFQKGDIAEGYSVSREKKESFPLTVTSAQKNPTAFYLCATTSGGARVFGPGTRLTVL.

This rearrangement joins TRBV15 to TRBJ1-1; D is uncertain. The germline gives CDR1 LNHNV, CDR2 YYDKDF (reference sequence). This CDR3 is 15 amino acids long. Trimming took 6 bases from V and 0 from J, leaving 14 bases between them. CDR3 loop: CATSRPYGMNTEAFF. CDR3 DNA: TGTGCCACCAGTAGACCCTACGGGATGAACACTGAAGCTTTCTTT.

This chain connects TRBV27 to TRBJ2-5, with 9 bases fitting TRBD1. The CDR3 is made up of 14 amino acids. V lost 6 bases and J lost 4; bases outside the gene matches: 6. CDR1 and CDR2 from the germline V gene are MNHEY and SMNVEV (reference sequence). CDR3 in DNA: TGTGCCAGCAGCCTCCAGACAGGGGGAGAGACCCAGTACTTC. This encodes CASSLQTGGETQYF.

This sequence joins TRBV6-5 and TRBJ2-1, with 7 bases lining up with TRBD2. CDR3 length: 14 residues. The V and J ends lost 0 bases and 9 bases, in that order; junction bases with no gene match: 5. Germline loops: CDR1 MNHEY, CDR2 SVGAGI. Here the CDR3 reads CASSYSPGGGEQFF. CDR3 DNA: TGTGCCAGCAGTTACTCGCCCGGCGGGGGTGAGCAGTTCTTC.

The CDR3 is CASSQVTGSYEQYF. In DNA, the CDR3 is TGCGCCAGCAGCCAAGTGACAGGTAGCTACGAGCAGTACTTC. The chain is built from TRBV4-3 and TRBJ2-7, with D possibly TRBD1 on 6 matching bases. V gave up 1 base and J gave up 3 bases, with 10 bases separating them. The CDR3 covers 14 residues. Germline V lookup: CDR1 LGHNA, CDR2 YSLEER.

V is TRBV4-2 and J is TRBJ2-4; the D gene is possibly TRBD2 (6 bases). V gave up 0 bases and J gave up 5 bases, with 11 bases separating them. CDR1 and CDR2 from the germline V gene are LGHNA and YNFKEQ. CDR3 length equals 15 residues. CDR3 in DNA: TGTGCCAGCAGCCAAGAGGAGGGCCCTGAAAACATTCAGTACTTC. This encodes CASSQEEGPENIQYF.

This chain links TRBV11-2 with TRBJ1-5; D uncertain. Germline V gives CDR1 SGHAT, CDR2 FQNNGV. CDR3 length equals 13 residues. Trimming shortened V by 6 bases and J by 0 bases, and 6 bases separated the two germline ends. The CDR3 sequence: CASSLSSNQPQHF. The CDR3 region has the DNA TGTGCCAGCAGTCTGAGTAGCAATCAGCCCCAGCATTTT.

V usage is TRBV7-9 and J usage is TRBJ2-3, with 9 positions matching TRBD2. The germline V gene has CDR1 SEHNR and CDR2 FQNEAQ (reference sequence). The CDR3 is made up of 14 amino acids. The V gene end was trimmed by 5 bases and the J gene end by 3 bases; junction bases not matched to a gene: 3. The CDR3 protein is CASSAGLATDTQYF. The CDR3 DNA reads TGTGCCAGCAGCGCGGGACTAGCAACAGATACGCAGTATTTT.

This chain joins TRBV5-1 and TRBJ2-5; maybe TRBD1 (5 bases). Germline V gene lookup returns CDR1 SGHRS and CDR2 YFSETQ. The CDR3 extends over 13 amino acids. V lost 5 bases, J lost 2 bases, and 10 bases lay in between. The CDR3 sequence: CASRQDSQETQYF. Written as DNA, the CDR3 is TGCGCCAGCAGACAAGACAGTCAAGAGACCCAGTACTTC. Full variable domain (remainder filled in from reference TRBV5-1 and TRBJ2-5): KAGVTQTPRYLIKTRGQQVTLSCSPISGHRSVSWYQQTPGQGLQFLFEYFSETQRNKGNFPGRFSGRQFSNSRSEMNVSTLELGDSALYLCASRQDSQETQYFGPGTRLLVL.

The CDR3 nucleotides are TGTGCCAGCAAAGTGTCGGGACAGACCTCTACCGGGGAGCTGTTTTTT. It translates to CASKVSGQTSTGELFF. The chain recombines TRBV10-3 with TRBJ2-2; 7 nucleotides line up with TRBD1. Germline CDR1 reads ENHRY; CDR2 reads SYGVKD. This CDR3 spans 16 amino acids. With 10 bases clipped from V and 5 bases from J, the junction kept 16 bases outside the gene matches.

The chain uses TRBV19 and TRBJ1-1; unclear D gene. Germline lookup yields CDR1 LNHDA and CDR2 SQIVND (reference sequence). With 6 bases removed from V and 0 bases from J, the gap between germline ends came to 8 bases. The CDR3 totals 13 residues. The CDR3 loop reads CASRHSLNTEAFF. CDR3 nucleotides: TGTGCCAGTAGGCACTCGCTGAACACTGAAGCTTTCTTT.

The table lists this clone with a count of one. The rearrangement joins TRBV19 to TRBJ1-2; 9 bases match TRBD1. This CDR3 is built from 18 residues. The junction had 14 bases not matched to a gene; V was cut back by 6 bases and J by 0 bases. CDR1 LNHDA and CDR2 SQIVND come from the germline V gene (reference sequence). DNA for the CDR3: TGTGCCAGTAGCGGGTTATCGGGACAGGGACCTACTAACTATGGCTACACCTTC. It translates to CASSGLSGQGPTNYGYTF. The whole variable domain, remainder taken from reference TRBV19 and TRBJ1-2, is DGGITQSPKYLFRKEGQNVTLSCEQNLNHDAMYWYRQDPGQGLRLIYYSQIVNDFQKGDIAEGYSVSREKKESFPLTVTSAQKNPTAFYLCASSGLSGQGPTNYGYTFGSGTRLTVV.

The chain joins TRBV7-6 to TRBJ2-2; unclear D gene. The CDR3 runs to 13 residues. Per the germline V gene, CDR1 is SGHVS and CDR2 is FNYEAQ. V was clipped by 3 bases and J by 0 bases, with 2 bases between them. The CDR3, as DNA: TGTGCCAGCAGCTTCTCGAACACCGGGGAGCTGTTTTTT. Its translation: CASSFSNTGELFF.

CDR3 amino acids: CASSLAGGLNTIYF. The CDR3 DNA reads as TGTGCCAGCAGCTTGGCCGGCGGGTTGAACACCATATATTTT. The V gene is TRBV5-4, the J gene TRBJ1-3, with D unclear. The CDR3 has 14 residues. CDR1 and CDR2 (germline): SGHNT, YYREEE (reference sequence). The ends were cut back, 0 bases at V and 7 bases at J, with 11 bases in the middle.

The chain employs TRBV5-6 and TRBJ1-2; 7 bases fit TRBD1. The CDR3 consists of 14 residues. With 3 bases clipped from V and 6 bases from J, the junction kept 8 bases outside the gene matches. The germline V gene has CDR1 SGHDT and CDR2 YYEEEE. The CDR3 here is CASSYAGTVDGYTF. The CDR3 region has the DNA TGTGCCAGCAGCTACGCCGGGACAGTCGATGGCTACACCTTC.

The chain joins TRBV18 to TRBJ2-7, with a tentative D call TRBD1 (6 bases). CDR3 length equals 15 residues. With 0 bases removed from V and 3 bases from J, the gap between germline ends came to 12 bases. From germline, CDR1 is KGHSH and CDR2 LQKENI. The chain's CDR3 is CASSPPGASGYEQYF. DNA of the CDR3: TGTGCCAGCTCACCACCGGGGGCATCGGGCTACGAGCAGTACTTC.

The rearrangement uses TRBV4-2 and TRBJ2-5, with TRBD2 matching 9 bases. The V segment lost 1 base and the J segment 5 bases; nucleotides outside the gene matches: 14. Germline values: CDR1 LGHNA, CDR2 YNFKEQ. This CDR3 is built from 18 residues. CDR3 sequence: CASSQVGDAGGPGETQYF. In DNA form, the CDR3 reads TGTGCCAGCAGCCAAGTAGGGGATGCGGGAGGGCCGGGGGAGACCCAGTACTTC.

The J gene is TRBJ2-1, the V gene TRBV11-2; possible D gene TRBD2, 7 bases. Trimming took 7 bases from V and 2 from J, leaving 15 bases between them. The CDR3 sequence is 15 residues long. Per the germline V gene, CDR1 is SGHAT and CDR2 is FQNNGV. CDR3: CASNLRGGAYNEQFF. DNA of the CDR3: TGTGCCAGCAACCTTAGGGGGGGGGCCTACAATGAGCAGTTCTTC.

The genes are TRBV6-1 and TRBJ1-5; 8 nucleotides match TRBD1. Trimming at V came to 3 bases and at J to 4 bases, leaving 2 bases not matched to a gene. Germline lookup yields CDR1 MNHNS and CDR2 SASEGT. CDR3 length: 14 residues. This chain's CDR3 is CASSEGQENQPQHF. The CDR3, as DNA: TGTGCCAGCAGTGAGGGACAGGAGAATCAGCCCCAGCATTTT.

This chain connects TRBV30 to TRBJ2-5; the D gene is possibly TRBD1 (6 bases). The CDR3 has 13 amino acids. V lost 0 bases and J lost 4, with 9 bases in between. Germline V gene data show CDR1 as GTSNPN and CDR2 as SVGIG (reference sequence). The CDR3 nucleotides read TGTGCCTGGAGTGTATCACAGGGAGAGACCCAGTACTTC. Its translation: CAWSVSQGETQYF. Complete variable domain (other parts from reference TRBV30 and TRBJ2-5): SQTIHQWPATLVQPVGSPLSLECTVEGTSNPNLYWYRQAAGRGLQLLFYSVGIGQISSEVPQNLSASRPQDRQFILSSKKLLLSDSGFYLCAWSVSQGETQYFGPGTRLLVL.

V is TRBV7-9 and J is TRBJ2-7, with 8 bases fitting TRBD1. The junction had 11 bases not matched to a gene; V was cut back by 5 bases and J by 5 bases. The germline V gene encodes CDR1 SEHNR and CDR2 FQNEAQ (reference sequence). The CDR3 loop spans 15 amino acids. CDR3 nucleotides: TGTGCCAGCAGCGGGCCAGGACAGGGTTCCCACGAGCAGTACTTC. Its translation: CASSGPGQGSHEQYF.

The V and J genes are TRBV27 and TRBJ2-1; 9 bases fit TRBD2. J lost 8 bases, V lost 2 bases, and 7 bases had no gene match. There are 15 residues in the CDR3. The V gene's germline CDR1 is MNHEY and CDR2 SMNVEV (reference sequence). As DNA, the CDR3 is TGTGCCAGCAGTTTAATAGCGGGAGATTCCGATGAGCAGTTCTTC. Protein product: CASSLIAGDSDEQFF.